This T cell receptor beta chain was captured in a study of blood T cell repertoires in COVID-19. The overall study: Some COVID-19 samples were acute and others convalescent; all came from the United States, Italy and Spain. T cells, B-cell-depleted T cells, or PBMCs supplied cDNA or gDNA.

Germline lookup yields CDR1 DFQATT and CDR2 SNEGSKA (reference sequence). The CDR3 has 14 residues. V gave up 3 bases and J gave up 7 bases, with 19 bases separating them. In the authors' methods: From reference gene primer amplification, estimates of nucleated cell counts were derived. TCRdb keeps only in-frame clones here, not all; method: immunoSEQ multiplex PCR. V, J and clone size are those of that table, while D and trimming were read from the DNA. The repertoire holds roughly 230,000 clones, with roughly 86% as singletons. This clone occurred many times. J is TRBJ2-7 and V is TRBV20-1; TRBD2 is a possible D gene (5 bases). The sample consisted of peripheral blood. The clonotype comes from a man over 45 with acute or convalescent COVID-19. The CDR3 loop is CSASNLQTSGEQYF. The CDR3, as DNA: TGCAGTGCTAGTAATCTCCAAACCTCGGGGGAGCAGTACTTC.